This T cell receptor (beta chain) was sequenced during a study of tumor-infiltrating lymphocytes in primary liver carcinoma. Study-level information: Patients comprised men and women whose ages fell between 30 and 69 years.

Study-wide results and limits: Compared with tumor region pairs, tumor-adjacent and tumor-blood pairs overlapped less. Significantly larger top-250-clone fractions were found in tumors than in blood (p = 0.039).

In regard to this clonotype: Its target is not known.

Germline DNA was also extracted, while the blood RNA originated from unsorted whole blood. Prior to the surgical procedure, roughly 4.2 milliliters of peripheral blood were collected. Trimming shortened V by 7 bases and J by 4 bases, and 8 bases separated the two germline ends. The CDR3 is 12 residues long. Germline CDR1 is SEHNR and CDR2 is FQNEAQ (reference sequence). cDNA specific to TCR beta was made from about 0.45 ug of total RNA, with a constant-region primer employed for priming. Amplification in three nested multiplex PCR rounds with slightly modified ARM-PCR gave rise to TCR beta libraries. The opening two PCR rounds, 10 cycles each, paired TRBV1-TRBV30 forward primers with a C-beta reverse primer. TCRdb analysed the multiplex PCR reads with MiXCR anew, one entry per CDR3 protein. The sample carries approximately 320,000 distinct CDR3 sequences, around three fifths recorded once.

The TCR originated in a woman in her twenties or thirties with primary liver carcinoma and hepatitis B virus infection. The rearrangement joins TRBV7-9 to TRBJ1-3; weak D call: TRBD1 (6 bases). The sequencing sample was made of peripheral blood. CDR3 loop: CASKGGGNTIYF. The CDR3 DNA reads as TGTGCCAGCAAGGGGGGAGGAAACACCATATATTTT.